This TCR beta chain emerged from a study of cytomegalovirus exposure and HLA in healthy donors. The primer mix had 60 Vbeta and 13 Jbeta primers. Repertoires were generated with immunoSEQ multiplex PCR, while TCRdb's copy carries only in-frame clones and drops some. The table records about 250,000 clones, nearly 95% of them present only once. In its sample, this clone was seen once. The TCR sequence derives from a girl between 2 and 10 years old in good health and CMV-seronegative. Sequencing was performed on PBMCs.

The CDR3 here is CASGSGTSGINEQFF. As DNA, the CDR3 is TGTGCTAGTGGTTCCGGGACTAGCGGGATAAATGAGCAGTTCTTC. The chain combines TRBV12-5 with TRBJ2-1, with 13 bases that match TRBD2. This CDR3 region has 15 residues. V gave up 4 bases and J gave up 7 bases; unmatched junction bases: 4. Looked up from germline, CDR1 is LGHNT and CDR2 is FRNRAP.